This TCR beta chain derives from a study of Graves' ophthalmopathy and Graves' hyperthyroidism. Germline CDR1 is MDHEN and CDR2 is SYDVKM. The CDR3 runs 15 residues. The sequenced template was RNA, covering the TCR beta CDR3 region. Second-round multiplex PCR came after a first-round RT-PCR that employed HTBI primers. Each CDR3 protein is one row after TCRdb ran MiXCR on the multiplex PCR reads. Seen here are about 500,000 distinct CDR3 sequences, around 15% observed once, and the top ten hold about 10%. This clonotype was seen at least ten times. The junction differs from germline at one of its ends, possibly a read error.

The sequenced sample was blood. This clonotype was obtained from a young woman with Graves' ophthalmopathy. V gene TRBV28 combines with J gene TRBJ1-2; 7 bases fit TRBD1. CDR3 nucleotide sequence: TGTGCCAGCAGCTCCGCGACAGGGTTTAACTATGGCCACACCTTC. It specifies CASSSATGFNYGHTF.